These 30 T cell receptor beta chains were all obtained from the same sample, sequenced in a study of CD8 T cells in Susac syndrome (dated by TCRdb to the late 2010s). The library was prepared using the immunoSEQ multiplex PCR assay. RNA was extracted using the RNeasy kit, and roughly 0.45 to 1 microgram was reverse transcribed with random hexamers. The raw public reads went through TCRdb reprocessing: fastp at Q25, MiXCR clone calling, in-frame beta chains kept. All rows with the same CDR3 protein become a single entry with the most common DNA and genes. Counted in this sample were about 77,000 distinct CDR3 sequences; approximately 94% of them appeared once. The top ten constitute approximately 0.52% of the sample. Material for sequencing was CD4+ T cells from PBMCs. Source of these receptors: a human donor with Susac syndrome.

The rearrangement joins TRBV6-2 or TRBV6-3 to TRBJ1-5; 7 bases fit TRBD1. Unmatched junction bases numbered 15, after V lost 4 bases and J lost 6 bases. CDR1 is MNHEY and CDR2 is SVGEGT in the germline V gene. The CDR3 loop spans 17 amino acids. This CDR3 reads CASSSPAGTAGSQPQHF. DNA for the CDR3: TGTGCCAGCAGTTCACCAGCCGGGACAGCCGGTAGTCAGCCCCAGCATTTT.

The rearrangement links TRBV5-1 to TRBJ2-3; no firm D call. This CDR3 is 16 amino acids long. Germline loops: CDR1 SGHRS, CDR2 YFSETQ. The ends were cut back, 0 bases at V and 5 bases at J, with 16 bases in the middle. The DNA of the CDR3 is TGCGCCAGCAGCTTGGGTGGCAGAACTTGGGGAGATACGCAGTATTTT. Translating gives CASSLGGRTWGDTQYF.

The chain couples TRBV7-8 to TRBJ2-3; D gene unclear. The CDR3 sequence is 12 residues long. With 1 base removed from V and 4 bases from J, the gap between germline ends came to 3 bases. Germline V CDR1 and CDR2: SGHVS, FQNEAQ. CDR3 sequence (DNA): TGTGCCAGCAGCTTAGTGTCAGATACGCAGTATTTT. Protein product: CASSLVSDTQYF.

The rearrangement joins TRBV7-9 to TRBJ2-2; 8 nucleotides align to TRBD1. Unmatched junction bases numbered 10, after V lost 6 bases and J lost 4 bases. The CDR3 runs 16 residues. Per germline, CDR1 SEHNR and CDR2 FQNEAQ (reference sequence). CDR3 coding DNA: TGTGCCAGCAGTGAACGACAGGGGAGCGTCACCGGGGAGCTGTTTTTT. Protein product: CASSERQGSVTGELFF. The variable domain in full, completed from reference TRBV7-9 and TRBJ2-2, reads DTGVSQNPRHKITKRGQNVTFRCDPISEHNRLYWYRQTLGQGPEFLTYFQNEAQLEKSRLLSDRFSAERPKGSFSTLEIQRTEQGDSAMYLCASSERQGSVTGELFFGEGSRLTVL.

The chain couples TRBV7-6 to TRBJ2-2; D not resolved. CDR1 is SGHVS, CDR2 FNYEAQ, per germline. V shed 3 bases and J shed 2 bases, with 7 bases lying between them. This CDR3 is 14 amino acids long. Here the CDR3 reads CASSFLSNTGELFF. The CDR3 nucleotides read TGTGCCAGCAGCTTTTTGTCAAACACCGGGGAGCTGTTTTTT.

The J gene is TRBJ2-3, the V gene TRBV7-9; no firm D call. There are 14 residues in the CDR3. The germline gives CDR1 SEHNR, CDR2 FQNEAQ (reference sequence). The V end lost 2 bases, the J end lost 0 bases, and 6 bases lay between the germline ends. The DNA for the CDR3 is TGTGCCAGCAGCTTATCCCAGAGCACAGATACGCAGTATTTT. It specifies CASSLSQSTDTQYF.

The rearrangement links TRBV7-2 to TRBJ1-3; D ambiguous. Germline V CDR1 and CDR2: SGHTA, FQGNSA. This CDR3 has 14 amino acids. Trimming removed 3 bases at V and 7 bases at J, with 13 bases between. The CDR3 coding sequence is TGTGCCAGCAGCTTGGGCCCCGGAAGGAACACCATATATTTT. This translates into CASSLGPGRNTIYF.

The CDR3 sequence is CASRETVTGANVLTF. CDR3 bases: TGTGCCAGCAGGGAGACAGTAACTGGGGCCAACGTCCTGACTTTC. The chain has TRBV12-3 or TRBV12-4 and TRBJ2-6, with TRBD1 as a possible D gene (5 bases). V lost 6 bases, J lost 2 bases, and 11 bases lay in between. The CDR3 consists of 15 residues.

CDR3 nucleotides: TGTGCCAGCAGTTTAGGGCCGGGAAATCAGCCCCAGCATTTT. Protein: CASSLGPGNQPQHF. The chain links TRBV27 to TRBJ1-5; D not certain. The CDR3 is 14 amino acids. Between the trimmed V and J ends, which lost 2 bases and 4 bases, there was a span of 9 bases. Germline CDR1 reads MNHEY; CDR2 reads SMNVEV (reference sequence).

The genes are TRBV28 and TRBJ1-2; D unclear. The CDR3 covers 12 residues. With 6 bases removed from V and 8 bases from J, the gap between germline ends came to 13 bases. Germline V CDR1 and CDR2: MDHEN, SYDVKM. The CDR3 DNA sequence: TGTGCCAGCAGAGCACCTTTGGGGGGCTACACCTTC. It translates to CASRAPLGGYTF.

The gene calls are TRBV7-2 and TRBJ2-7; 8 bases map to TRBD2. The germline CDR1 and CDR2 sequences are SGHTA and FQGNSA. The CDR3 is 15 residues long. V dropped 4 bases and J dropped 6; count of bases not matched to a gene: 11. Here the CDR3 reads CASSYGPGLDPEQYF. The CDR3 nucleotides read TGTGCCAGCAGCTATGGACCGGGACTAGATCCCGAGCAGTACTTC.

In this sample, this clonotype turned up once. J is TRBJ1-5 and V is TRBV7-9; no clear D gene. The V end lost 1 base, the J end lost 2 bases, and 9 bases lay between the germline ends. Germline CDR1 is SEHNR and CDR2 is FQNEAQ (reference sequence). CDR3 length: 15 residues. CDR3 bases: TGTGCCAGCAGCTTAGGCAGGTTTGGCAATCAGCCCCAGCATTTT. This codes for CASSLGRFGNQPQHF.

This chain joins TRBV18 and TRBJ2-4; D not resolved. Trimming removed 3 bases at V and 0 bases at J, with 6 bases between. From germline, CDR1 is KGHSH and CDR2 LQKENI. There are 14 residues in the CDR3. The CDR3 reads CASSPDLAKNIQYF. The CDR3 DNA is TGTGCCAGCTCACCCGATCTAGCCAAAAACATTCAGTACTTC.

V and J are TRBV28 and TRBJ1-5; D is ambiguous. Germline CDR1 reads MDHEN; CDR2 reads SYDVKM. The CDR3 runs to 14 residues. The V gene lost 9 bases and the J gene lost 0 bases, with 12 bases spanning the gap. The CDR3, as DNA: TGTGCCAGTCTGACACGACCTAGCAATCAGCCCCAGCATTTT. This codes for CASLTRPSNQPQHF.

The chain couples TRBV29-1 to TRBJ2-7; the D gene is possibly TRBD2 (5 bases). V was pared by 3 bases and J by 7 bases, with 16 bases between. Germline CDR1 reads SQVTM; CDR2 reads ANQGSEA. There are 13 residues in the CDR3. The CDR3 reads CSVEIGRVGEQYF. CDR3 DNA: TGCAGCGTTGAGATAGGGCGGGTGGGAGAGCAGTACTTC.

The chain combines TRBV20-1 with TRBJ1-5, with 9 bases fitting TRBD1. Per germline, CDR1 DFQATT and CDR2 SNEGSKA (reference sequence). The V segment lost 3 bases and the J segment 4 bases; nucleotides outside the gene matches: 10. This CDR3 comprises 16 residues. The CDR3 DNA reads as TGCAGTGCTAGTACCTTAGAGGACAGGGGTAATCAGCCCCAGCATTTT. It yields the protein CSASTLEDRGNQPQHF.

This clonotype has just a few counts. The V gene is TRBV5-1, the J gene TRBJ2-3, with 9 bases that match TRBD2. Trimming cost V 3 bases and J 2 bases; bases outside gene matches: 7. The CDR3 length is 16 residues. Germline V gene data show CDR1 as SGHRS and CDR2 as YFSETQ. The CDR3 region has the DNA TGCGCCAGCAGCTCTCGACTAGCGGTTAACACAGATACGCAGTATTTT. Translated: CASSSRLAVNTDTQYF.

The chain couples TRBV5-1 to TRBJ2-5; perhaps TRBD1 as D (6 bases). V lost 4 bases and J 0 bases, leaving 16 bases between the germline ends. The CDR3 totals 16 residues. Per the germline V gene, CDR1 is SGHRS and CDR2 is YFSETQ. The CDR3 DNA reads TGCGCCAGCAGCCCTTACGGACAGCTGAACCAAGAGACCCAGTACTTC. Amino acids: CASSPYGQLNQETQYF.

The CDR3 reads CASSLARVGGYTF. In DNA, the CDR3 is TGTGCCAGCAGCTTAGCCAGGGTAGGAGGCTACACCTTC. This chain links TRBV7-9 with TRBJ1-2, with a tentative D call TRBD1 (5 bases). This CDR3 spans 13 amino acids. Between the trimmed V and J ends, which lost 0 bases and 8 bases, there was a span of 10 bases. The germline CDR1 and CDR2 sequences are SEHNR and FQNEAQ (reference sequence).

The chain combines TRBV6-9 with TRBJ2-7, with a tentative D call TRBD2 (5 bases). Germline CDR1 is MNHGY and CDR2 is SVAAGI. The CDR3 is made up of 15 amino acids. The ends were cut back, 4 bases at V and 2 bases at J, with 15 bases in the middle. The DNA for the CDR3 is TGTGCCAGCAGTTCCGAGGGAGTCCACACCTACGAGCAGTACTTC. Translation: CASSSEGVHTYEQYF.

This chain joins TRBV2 and TRBJ2-3; 9 nucleotides line up with TRBD1. The CDR3 sequence is 13 residues long. The junction had 5 bases not matched to a gene; V was cut back by 9 bases and J by 4 bases. Germline loops: CDR1 SNHLY, CDR2 FYNNEI. CDR3 loop: CAREGQGADTQYF. CDR3 in DNA: TGTGCCAGGGAGGGACAGGGAGCAGATACGCAGTATTTT.

This clonotype was seen a handful of times. The J gene is TRBJ2-5, the V gene TRBV6-6; TRBD2 matches at 9 bases. CDR1 MNHNY and CDR2 SVGAGI come from the germline V gene (reference sequence). The CDR3 loop spans 14 amino acids. The trim removed 5 bases at V and 5 bases at J, leaving 6 bases unmatched. The CDR3 nucleotides read TGTGCCAGCAGTCAACTAGCGGGTGGGGAGACCCAGTACTTC. Its protein product is CASSQLAGGETQYF.

The J gene is TRBJ2-1, the V gene TRBV6-2 or TRBV6-3; 8 bases fit TRBD2. CDR3 size: 14 residues. CDR1 is MNHEY, CDR2 SVGEGT, per germline. Unmatched junction bases numbered 7, after V lost 7 bases and J lost 5 bases. Here the CDR3 DNA reads TGTGCCAGCAAAACCGGGACTAGACACAATGAGCAGTTCTTC. Its translation is CASKTGTRHNEQFF.

This chain links TRBV7-3 with TRBJ2-3; D not resolved. V lost 5 bases and J lost 6, with 12 bases in between. Germline V CDR1 and CDR2: SGHTA, FQGTGA. This CDR3 is 13 amino acids long. The CDR3, as DNA: TGTGCCAGCAGCAGATGGACCACGGATACGCAGTATTTT. Translated, it gives CASSRWTTDTQYF.

The rearrangement joins TRBV12-3 or TRBV12-4 to TRBJ2-2, with 11 bases identical to TRBD2. V lost 6 bases, J lost 0 bases, and 3 bases stayed unmatched. This CDR3 region has 16 residues. In nucleotides, the CDR3 is TGTGCCAGCAGGCGGGGACTAGCGGCGAACACCGGGGAGCTGTTTTTT. This gives the protein CASRRGLAANTGELFF.

The chain links TRBV13 to TRBJ1-6; D ambiguous. The CDR3 has 15 amino acids. Trimming removed 0 bases from V and 7 bases from J, with 10 bases in between. Per the germline V gene, CDR1 is PRHDT and CDR2 is FYEKMQ (reference sequence). DNA for the CDR3: TGTGCCAGCAGCTTAGGTGGAGGGAAGAATTCACCCCTCCACTTT. Translated, it gives CASSLGGGKNSPLHF.

This chain links TRBV20-1 with TRBJ1-4, with 8 nucleotides matching TRBD1. This CDR3 has 13 residues. Looked up from germline, CDR1 is DFQATT and CDR2 is SNEGSKA (reference sequence). After removal of 2 bases from V and 5 bases from J, the junction contained 1 base not matched to a gene. As DNA, the CDR3 is TGCAGTGCTAGACGGGACAGGAATGAAAAACTGTTTTTT. This codes for CSARRDRNEKLFF.

The CDR3 DNA follows: TGTGCCAGCAGCTTCAGGGGGCTCGGACACAATGAGCAGTTCTTC. It translates to CASSFRGLGHNEQFF. This rearrangement joins TRBV5-6 to TRBJ2-1; 8 nucleotides line up with TRBD1. In germline, CDR1 is SGHDT, CDR2 YYEEEE. This CDR3 is built from 15 residues. V lost 2 bases and J lost 5; bases outside the gene matches: 6.

The chain joins TRBV29-1 to TRBJ2-3; D is uncertain. V was trimmed by 4 bases and J by 6 bases, leaving 14 bases between them. CDR3 length equals 13 residues. In germline, CDR1 is SQVTM, CDR2 ANQGSEA. CDR3 sequence reads: CSVAVQMRDTQYF. CDR3 bases: TGCAGCGTTGCGGTACAGATGAGGGATACGCAGTATTTT.

CDR3 protein: CASSQPPGELFF. The DNA for the CDR3 is TGTGCCAGCAGCCAACCCCCTGGGGAGCTGTTTTTT. V usage is TRBV3-1 and J usage is TRBJ2-2; D call uncertain. Between the trimmed V and J ends, which lost 2 bases and 8 bases, there was a span of 6 bases. Germline CDR1 LGHDT, CDR2 YNNKEL (reference sequence). The CDR3 is 12 residues long.